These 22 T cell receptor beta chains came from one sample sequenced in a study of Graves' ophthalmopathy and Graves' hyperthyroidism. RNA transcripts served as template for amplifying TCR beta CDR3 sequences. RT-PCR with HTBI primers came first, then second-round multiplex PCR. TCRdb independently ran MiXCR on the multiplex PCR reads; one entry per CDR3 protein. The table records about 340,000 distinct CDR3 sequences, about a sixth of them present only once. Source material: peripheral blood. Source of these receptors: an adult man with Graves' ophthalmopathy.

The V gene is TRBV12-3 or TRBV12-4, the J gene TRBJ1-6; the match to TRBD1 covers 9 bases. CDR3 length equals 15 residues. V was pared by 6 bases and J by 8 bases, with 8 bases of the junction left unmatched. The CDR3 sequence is CASSHAGTGYSPLHF. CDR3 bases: TGTGCCAGCAGCCACGCCGGGACAGGGTATTCACCCCTCCACTTT.

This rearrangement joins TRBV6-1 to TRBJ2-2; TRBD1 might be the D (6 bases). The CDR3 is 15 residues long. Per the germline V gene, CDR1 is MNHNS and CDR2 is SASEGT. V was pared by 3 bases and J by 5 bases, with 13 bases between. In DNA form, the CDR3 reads TGTGCCAGCAGTGAGGTGGGACAAGGGACCGGGGAGCTGTTTTTT. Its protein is CASSEVGQGTGELFF.

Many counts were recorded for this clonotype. In nucleotides, the CDR3 is TGTGCCAGCAGCCAGTCCCGTGAGGGCGAGCAGTACTTC. Amino acid sequence: CASSQSREGEQYF. The rearrangement joins TRBV6-5 to TRBJ2-7, with TRBD2 as a possible D gene (5 bases). Trimming removed 6 bases from V and 6 bases from J, with 15 bases in between. Germline-derived CDR1 and CDR2 are MNHEY and SVGAGI. The CDR3 is 13 amino acids.

This CDR3 is CASRSPRSPLHF. The CDR3 region has the DNA TGTGCCAGCCGAAGTCCTCGTTCACCCCTCCACTTT. The genes are TRBV28 and TRBJ1-6; no definite D call. Trimming left V 8 bases short and J 9 bases short, with 11 bases between. CDR1 and CDR2 from the germline V gene are MDHEN and SYDVKM. CDR3 size: 12 residues.

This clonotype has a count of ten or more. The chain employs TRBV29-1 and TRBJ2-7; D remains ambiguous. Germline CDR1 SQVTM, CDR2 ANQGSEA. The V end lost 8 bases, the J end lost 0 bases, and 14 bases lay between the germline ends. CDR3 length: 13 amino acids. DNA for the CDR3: TGCAGCTTCGTTGTAAGGAGCTCCTACGAGCAGTACTTC. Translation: CSFVVRSSYEQYF.

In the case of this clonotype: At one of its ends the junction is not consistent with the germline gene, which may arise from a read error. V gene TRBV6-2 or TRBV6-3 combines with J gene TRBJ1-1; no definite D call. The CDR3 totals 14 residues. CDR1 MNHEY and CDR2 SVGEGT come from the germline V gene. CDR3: CASSYLQTYTEACF. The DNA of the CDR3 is TGTGCCAGCAGTTACCTACAGACTTACACTGAAGCTTGCTTT.

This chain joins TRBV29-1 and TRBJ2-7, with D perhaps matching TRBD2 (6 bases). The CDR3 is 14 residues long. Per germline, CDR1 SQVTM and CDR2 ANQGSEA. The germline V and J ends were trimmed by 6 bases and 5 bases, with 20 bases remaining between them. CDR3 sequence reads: CSVATGGSGHEQYF. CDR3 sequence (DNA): TGCAGCGTCGCGACCGGGGGATCTGGCCACGAGCAGTACTTC.

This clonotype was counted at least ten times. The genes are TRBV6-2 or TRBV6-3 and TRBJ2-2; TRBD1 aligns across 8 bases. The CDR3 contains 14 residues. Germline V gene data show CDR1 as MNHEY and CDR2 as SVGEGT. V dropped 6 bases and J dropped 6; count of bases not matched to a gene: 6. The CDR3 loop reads CASRRTGSSGELFF. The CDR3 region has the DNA TGTGCCAGCAGAAGGACAGGGTCTTCCGGGGAGCTGTTTTTT.

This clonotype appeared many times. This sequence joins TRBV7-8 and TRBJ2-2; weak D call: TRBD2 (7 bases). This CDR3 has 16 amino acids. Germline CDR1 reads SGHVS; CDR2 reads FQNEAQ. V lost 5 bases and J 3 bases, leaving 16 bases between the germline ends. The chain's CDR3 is CASSPRAGAYTGELFF. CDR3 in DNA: TGTGCCAGCAGCCCACGGGCGGGGGCGTACACCGGGGAGCTGTTTTTT.

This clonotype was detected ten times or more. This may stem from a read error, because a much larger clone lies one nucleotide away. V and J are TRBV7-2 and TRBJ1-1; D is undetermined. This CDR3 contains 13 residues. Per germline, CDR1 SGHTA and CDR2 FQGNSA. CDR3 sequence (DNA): TGTGCCAGCAGCTCCTGGGCAGTCACTGAAGCTCTCTTT. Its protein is CASSSWAVTEALF.

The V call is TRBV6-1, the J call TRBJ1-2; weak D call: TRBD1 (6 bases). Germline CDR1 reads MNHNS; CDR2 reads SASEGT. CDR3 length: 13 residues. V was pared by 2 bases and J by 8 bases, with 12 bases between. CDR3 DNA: TGTGCCAGCAGTGAATCTACAGGGCTAGGCTACACCTTC. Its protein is CASSESTGLGYTF.

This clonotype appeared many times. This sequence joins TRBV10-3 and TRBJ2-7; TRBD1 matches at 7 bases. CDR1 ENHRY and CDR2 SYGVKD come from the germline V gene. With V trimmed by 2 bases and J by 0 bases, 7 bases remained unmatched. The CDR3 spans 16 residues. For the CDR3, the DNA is TGTGCCATCAGTGAGCGTGGGACAGCGATCTCCTACGAGCAGTACTTC. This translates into CAISERGTAISYEQYF.

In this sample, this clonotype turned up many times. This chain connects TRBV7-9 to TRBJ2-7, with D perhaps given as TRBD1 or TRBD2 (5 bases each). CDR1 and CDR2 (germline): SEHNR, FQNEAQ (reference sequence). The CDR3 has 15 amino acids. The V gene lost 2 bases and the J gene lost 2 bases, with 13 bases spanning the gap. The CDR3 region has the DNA TGTGCCAGCAGCTTACTCACCGGGGACCCCTACGAGCAGTACTTC. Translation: CASSLLTGDPYEQYF.

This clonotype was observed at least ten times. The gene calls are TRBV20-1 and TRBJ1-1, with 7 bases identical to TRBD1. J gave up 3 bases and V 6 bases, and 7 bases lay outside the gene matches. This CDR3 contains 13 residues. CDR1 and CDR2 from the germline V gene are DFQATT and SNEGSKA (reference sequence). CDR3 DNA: TGCAGTGCACAGACAGGGAGGGACACTGAAGCTTTCTTT. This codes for CSAQTGRDTEAFF.

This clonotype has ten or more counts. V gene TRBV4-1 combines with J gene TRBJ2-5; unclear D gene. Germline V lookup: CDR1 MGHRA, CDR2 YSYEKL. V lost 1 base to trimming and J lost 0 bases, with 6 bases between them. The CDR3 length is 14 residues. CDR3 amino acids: CASSQVEYQETQYF. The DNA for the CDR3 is TGCGCCAGCAGCCAAGTGGAATACCAAGAGACCCAGTACTTC.

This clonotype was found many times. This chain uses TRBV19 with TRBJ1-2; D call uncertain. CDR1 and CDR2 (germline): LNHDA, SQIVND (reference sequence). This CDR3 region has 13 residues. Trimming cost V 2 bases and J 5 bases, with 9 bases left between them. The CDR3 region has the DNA TGTGCCAGTAGTATATCGTGGCGATATGGCTACACCTTC. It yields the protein CASSISWRYGYTF.

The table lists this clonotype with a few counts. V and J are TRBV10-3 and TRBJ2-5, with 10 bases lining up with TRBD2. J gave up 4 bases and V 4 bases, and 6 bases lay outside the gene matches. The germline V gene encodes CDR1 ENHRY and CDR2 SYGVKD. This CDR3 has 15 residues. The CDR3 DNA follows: TGTGCCATCAGTGGTTCTAGCGGGAGAGGAGAGACCCAGTACTTC. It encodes CAISGSSGRGETQYF.

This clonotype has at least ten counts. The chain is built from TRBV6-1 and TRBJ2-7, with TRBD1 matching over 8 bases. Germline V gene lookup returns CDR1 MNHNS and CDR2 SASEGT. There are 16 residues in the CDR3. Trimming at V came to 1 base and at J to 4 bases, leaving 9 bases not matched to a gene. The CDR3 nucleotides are TGTGCCAGCAGTGAAGAGGACAGGGCACCCCTTTACGAGCAGTACTTC. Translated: CASSEEDRAPLYEQYF.

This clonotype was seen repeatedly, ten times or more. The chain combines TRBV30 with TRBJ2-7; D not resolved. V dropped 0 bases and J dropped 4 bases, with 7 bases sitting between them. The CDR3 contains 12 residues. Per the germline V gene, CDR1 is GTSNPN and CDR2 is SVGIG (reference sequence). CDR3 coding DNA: TGTGCCTGGAGTGTAGATCGATACGAGCAGTACTTC. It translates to CAWSVDRYEQYF. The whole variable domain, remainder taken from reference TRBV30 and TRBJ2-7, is SQTIHQWPATLVQPVGSPLSLECTVEGTSNPNLYWYRQAAGRGLQLLFYSVGIGQISSEVPQNLSASRPQDRQFILSSKKLLLSDSGFYLCAWSVDRYEQYFGPGTRLTVT.

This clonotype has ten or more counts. The CDR3 DNA is TGTGCCAGCAGCCAACAGCGGGGCTACGAGCAGTACTTC. Protein: CASSQQRGYEQYF. The chain uses TRBV4-2 and TRBJ2-7, with 7 bases lining up with TRBD2. V trimming: 2 bases; J trimming: 3 bases; junction bases outside the gene matches: 1. CDR1 and CDR2 (germline): LGHNA, YNFKEQ. CDR3 length equals 13 residues.

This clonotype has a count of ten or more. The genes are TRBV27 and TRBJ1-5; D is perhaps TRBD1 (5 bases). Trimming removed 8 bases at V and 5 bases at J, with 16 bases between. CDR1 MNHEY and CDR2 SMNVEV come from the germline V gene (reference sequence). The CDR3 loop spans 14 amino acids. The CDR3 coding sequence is TGTGCCAGCGGGGCAGCTTCGGGCGATCAGCCCCAGCATTTT. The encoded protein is CASGAASGDQPQHF.

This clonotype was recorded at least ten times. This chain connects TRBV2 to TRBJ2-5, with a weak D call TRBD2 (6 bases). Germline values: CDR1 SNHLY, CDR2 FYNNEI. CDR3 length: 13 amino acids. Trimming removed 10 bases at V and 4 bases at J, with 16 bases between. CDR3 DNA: TGTGCCACCCTTCCCGGGGGAAGAGAGACCCAGTACTTC. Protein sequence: CATLPGGRETQYF.